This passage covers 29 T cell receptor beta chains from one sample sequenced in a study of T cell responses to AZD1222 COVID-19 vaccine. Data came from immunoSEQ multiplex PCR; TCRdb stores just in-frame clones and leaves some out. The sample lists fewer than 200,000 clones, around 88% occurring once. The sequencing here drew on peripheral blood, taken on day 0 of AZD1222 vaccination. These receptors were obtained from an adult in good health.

CDR3 amino acids: CASSAAAQETQYF. The DNA for the CDR3 is TGTGCCAGCAGTGCGGCGGCTCAAGAGACCCAGTACTTC. The rearrangement links TRBV6-6 to TRBJ2-5; D gene ambiguous. The CDR3 totals 13 residues. Trimming cost V 5 bases and J 2 bases, with 9 bases left between them. Germline V gives CDR1 MNHNY, CDR2 SVGAGI (reference sequence).

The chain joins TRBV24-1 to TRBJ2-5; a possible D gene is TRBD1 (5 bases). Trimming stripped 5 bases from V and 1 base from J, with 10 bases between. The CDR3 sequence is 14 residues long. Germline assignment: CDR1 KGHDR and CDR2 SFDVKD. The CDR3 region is CATSGEDSQETQYF. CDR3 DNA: TGTGCCACCAGTGGAGAAGACAGCCAAGAGACCCAGTACTTC.

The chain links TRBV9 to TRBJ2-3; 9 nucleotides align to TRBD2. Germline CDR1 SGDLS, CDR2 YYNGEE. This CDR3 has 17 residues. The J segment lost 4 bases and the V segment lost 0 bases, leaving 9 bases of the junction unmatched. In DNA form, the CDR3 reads TGTGCCAGCAGCGTAGTAGGCAGCGGGGGGCCTTCAGATACGCAGTATTTT. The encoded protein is CASSVVGSGGPSDTQYF.

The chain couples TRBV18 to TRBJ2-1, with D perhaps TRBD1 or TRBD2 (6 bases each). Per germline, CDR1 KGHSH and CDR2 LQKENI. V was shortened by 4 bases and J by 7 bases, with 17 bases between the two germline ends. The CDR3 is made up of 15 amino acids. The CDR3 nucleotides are TGTGCCAGCTCACTTGGAGGGGGGCAGGGAAATGAGCAGTTCTTC. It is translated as CASSLGGGQGNEQFF. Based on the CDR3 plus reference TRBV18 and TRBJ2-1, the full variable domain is NAGVMQNPRHLVRRRGQEARLRCSPMKGHSHVYWYRQLPEEGLKFMVYLQKENIIDESGMPKERFSAEFPKEGPSILRIQQVVRGDSAAYFCASSLGGGQGNEQFFGPGTRLTVL.

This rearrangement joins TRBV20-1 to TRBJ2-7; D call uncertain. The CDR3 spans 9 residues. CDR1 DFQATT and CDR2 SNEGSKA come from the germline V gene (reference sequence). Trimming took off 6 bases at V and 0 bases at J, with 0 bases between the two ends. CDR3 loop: CSASYEQYF. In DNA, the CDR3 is TGCAGTGCCTCCTACGAGCAGTACTTC.

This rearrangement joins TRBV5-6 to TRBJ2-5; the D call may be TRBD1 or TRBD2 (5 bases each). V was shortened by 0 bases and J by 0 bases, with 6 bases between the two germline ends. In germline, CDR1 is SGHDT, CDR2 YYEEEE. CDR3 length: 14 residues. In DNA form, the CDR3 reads TGTGCCAGCAGCTTGGGGGGGTACCAAGAGACCCAGTACTTC. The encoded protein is CASSLGGYQETQYF. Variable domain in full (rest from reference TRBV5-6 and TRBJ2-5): DAGVTQSPTHLIKTRGQQVTLRCSPKSGHDTVSWYQQALGQGPQFIFQYYEEEERQRGNFPDRFSGHQFPNYSSELNVNALLLGDSALYLCASSLGGYQETQYFGPGTRLLVL.

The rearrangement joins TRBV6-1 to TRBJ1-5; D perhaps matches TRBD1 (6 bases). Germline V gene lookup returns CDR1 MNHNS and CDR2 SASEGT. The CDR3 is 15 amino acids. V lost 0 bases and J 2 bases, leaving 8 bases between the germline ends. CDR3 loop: CASSEARQGNQPQHF. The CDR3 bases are TGTGCCAGCAGTGAAGCCCGACAGGGCAATCAGCCCCAGCATTTT.

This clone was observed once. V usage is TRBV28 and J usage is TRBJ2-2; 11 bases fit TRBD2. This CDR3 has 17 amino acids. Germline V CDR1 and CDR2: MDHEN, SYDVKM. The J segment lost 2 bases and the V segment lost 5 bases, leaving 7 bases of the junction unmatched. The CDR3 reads CASSAGLAGRNTGELFF. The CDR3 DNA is TGTGCCAGCAGTGCCGGACTAGCGGGTCGTAACACCGGGGAGCTGTTTTTT.

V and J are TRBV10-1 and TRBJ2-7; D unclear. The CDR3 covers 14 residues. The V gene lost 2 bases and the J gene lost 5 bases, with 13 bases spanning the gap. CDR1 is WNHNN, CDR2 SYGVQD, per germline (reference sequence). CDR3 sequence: CASSESRLSDEQYF. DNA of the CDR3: TGCGCCAGCAGTGAGAGCCGCCTGAGCGACGAGCAGTACTTC.

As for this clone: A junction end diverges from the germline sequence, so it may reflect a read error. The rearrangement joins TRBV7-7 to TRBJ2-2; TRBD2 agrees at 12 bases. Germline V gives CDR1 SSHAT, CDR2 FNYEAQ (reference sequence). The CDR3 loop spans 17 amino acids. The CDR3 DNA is TGTGCTAGCAGCCCCTCCTGGGCTAGCGGGAGGGCCGGGGAGCTGTTTTTT. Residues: CASSPSWASGRAGELFF.

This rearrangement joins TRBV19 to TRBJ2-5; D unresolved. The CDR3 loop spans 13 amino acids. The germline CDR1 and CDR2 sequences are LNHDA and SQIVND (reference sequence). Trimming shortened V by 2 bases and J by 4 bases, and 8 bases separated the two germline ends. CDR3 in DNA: TGTGCCAGTAGTATAAACAAGGGAGAGACCCAGTACTTC. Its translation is CASSINKGETQYF.

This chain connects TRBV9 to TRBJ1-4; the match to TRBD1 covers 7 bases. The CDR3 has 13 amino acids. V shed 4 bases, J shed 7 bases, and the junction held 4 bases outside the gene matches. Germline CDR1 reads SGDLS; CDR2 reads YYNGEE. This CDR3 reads CASSIRQGEKLFF. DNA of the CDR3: TGTGCCAGCAGCATTAGACAGGGTGAAAAACTGTTTTTT. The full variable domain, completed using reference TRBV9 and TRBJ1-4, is DSGVTQTPKHLITATGQRVTLRCSPRSGDLSVYWYQQSLDQGLQFLIQYYNGEERAKGNILERFSAQQFPDLHSELNLSSLELGDSALYFCASSIRQGEKLFFGSGTQLSVL.

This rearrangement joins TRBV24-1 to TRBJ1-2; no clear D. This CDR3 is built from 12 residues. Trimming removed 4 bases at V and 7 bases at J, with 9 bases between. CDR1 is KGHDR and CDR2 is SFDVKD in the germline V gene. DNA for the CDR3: TGTGCCACCAGTGACCCGGACCGTGGCTACACCTTC. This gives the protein CATSDPDRGYTF.

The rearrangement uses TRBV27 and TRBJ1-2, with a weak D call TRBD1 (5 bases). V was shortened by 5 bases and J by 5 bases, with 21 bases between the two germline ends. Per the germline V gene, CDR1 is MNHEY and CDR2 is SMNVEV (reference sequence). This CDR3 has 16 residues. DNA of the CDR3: TGTGCCAGCAGTCCGGCCGACAGAGTTCGTGGTTATGGCTACACCTTC. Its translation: CASSPADRVRGYGYTF.

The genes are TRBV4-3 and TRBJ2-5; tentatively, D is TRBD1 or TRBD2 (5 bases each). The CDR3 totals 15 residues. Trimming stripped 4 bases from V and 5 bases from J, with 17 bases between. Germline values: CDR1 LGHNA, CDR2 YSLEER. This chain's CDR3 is CASSRSSRGIETQYF. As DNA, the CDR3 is TGCGCCAGCAGCCGATCCTCCCGGGGCATCGAGACCCAGTACTTC.

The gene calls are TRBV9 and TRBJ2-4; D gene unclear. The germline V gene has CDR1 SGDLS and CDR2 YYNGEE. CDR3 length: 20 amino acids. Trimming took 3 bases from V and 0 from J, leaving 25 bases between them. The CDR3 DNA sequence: TGTGCCAGCAGCGAGGAATCAATGGCTTTTACGATTTTAGCCAAAAACATTCAGTACTTC. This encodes CASSEESMAFTILAKNIQYF.

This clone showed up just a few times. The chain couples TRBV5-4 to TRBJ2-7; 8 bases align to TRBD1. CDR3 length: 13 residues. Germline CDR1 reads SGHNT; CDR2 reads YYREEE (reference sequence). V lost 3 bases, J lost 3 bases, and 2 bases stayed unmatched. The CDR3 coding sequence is TGTGCCAGCAGCTCGGACAGGGTCTACGAGCAGTACTTC. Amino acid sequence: CASSSDRVYEQYF.

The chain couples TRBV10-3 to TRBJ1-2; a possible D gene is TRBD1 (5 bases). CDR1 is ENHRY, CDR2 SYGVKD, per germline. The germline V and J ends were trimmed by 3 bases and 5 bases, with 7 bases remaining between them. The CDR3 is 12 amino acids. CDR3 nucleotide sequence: TGTGCCATCAGTGACGGGGGATATGGCTACACCTTC. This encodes CAISDGGYGYTF.

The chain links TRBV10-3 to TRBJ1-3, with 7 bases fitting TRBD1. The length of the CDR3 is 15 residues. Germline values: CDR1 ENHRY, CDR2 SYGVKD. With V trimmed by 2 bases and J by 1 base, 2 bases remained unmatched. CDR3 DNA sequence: TGTGCCATCAGTGAGCCGACAGGGTCTGGAAACACCATATATTTT. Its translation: CAISEPTGSGNTIYF.

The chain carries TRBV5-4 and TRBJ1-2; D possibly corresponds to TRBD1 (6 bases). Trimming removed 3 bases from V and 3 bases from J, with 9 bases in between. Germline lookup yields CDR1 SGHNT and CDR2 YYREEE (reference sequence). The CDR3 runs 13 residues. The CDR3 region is CASSSPGDYGYTF. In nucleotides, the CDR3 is TGTGCCAGCAGCTCGCCAGGGGACTATGGCTACACCTTC.

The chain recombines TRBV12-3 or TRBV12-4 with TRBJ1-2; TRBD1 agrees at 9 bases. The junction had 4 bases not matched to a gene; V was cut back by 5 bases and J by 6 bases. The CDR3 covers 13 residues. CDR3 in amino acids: CASSTGGADGYTF. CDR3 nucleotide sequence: TGTGCCAGCAGTACAGGGGGCGCGGATGGCTACACCTTC.

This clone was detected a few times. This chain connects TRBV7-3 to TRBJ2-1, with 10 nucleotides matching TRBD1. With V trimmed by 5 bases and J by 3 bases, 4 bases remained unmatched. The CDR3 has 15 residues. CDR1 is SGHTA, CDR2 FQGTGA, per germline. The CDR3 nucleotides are TGTGCCAGCAGCCTCGGGACAGGGGACTACAATGAGCAGTTCTTC. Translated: CASSLGTGDYNEQFF.

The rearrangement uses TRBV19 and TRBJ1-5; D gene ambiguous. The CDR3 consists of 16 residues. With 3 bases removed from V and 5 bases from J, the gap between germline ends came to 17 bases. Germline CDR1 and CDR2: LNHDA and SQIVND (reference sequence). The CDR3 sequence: CASSMRAEHRDQPQHF. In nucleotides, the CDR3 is TGTGCCAGTAGTATGAGGGCTGAGCACCGGGATCAGCCCCAGCATTTT.

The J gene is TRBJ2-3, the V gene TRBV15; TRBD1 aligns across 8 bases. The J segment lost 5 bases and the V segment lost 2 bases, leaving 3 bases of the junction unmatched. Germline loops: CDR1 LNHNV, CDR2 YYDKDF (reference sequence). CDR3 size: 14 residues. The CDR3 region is CATSRSTGVDTQYF. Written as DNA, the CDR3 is TGTGCCACCAGCAGATCGACAGGGGTAGATACGCAGTATTTT.

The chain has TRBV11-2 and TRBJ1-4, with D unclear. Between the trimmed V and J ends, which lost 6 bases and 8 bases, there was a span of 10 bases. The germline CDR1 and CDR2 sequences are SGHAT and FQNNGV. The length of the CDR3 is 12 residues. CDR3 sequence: CASRGIQEKLFF. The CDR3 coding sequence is TGTGCCAGCAGGGGTATACAGGAAAAACTGTTTTTT.

As DNA, the CDR3 is TGCGCCAGCAGCCAAGATCCTAACGGGGGCGCCCCCTATGGCTACACCTTC. Encoded protein: CASSQDPNGGAPYGYTF. The chain employs TRBV4-1 and TRBJ1-2; tentative D call: TRBD1 (6 bases). The CDR3 length is 17 residues. Germline assignment: CDR1 MGHRA and CDR2 YSYEKL. Trimming left V 0 bases short and J 4 bases short, with 18 bases between.

The CDR3 DNA reads TGTGCCAGTAGTAGCAGAGGAGGGACTAATGAAAAACTGTTTTTT. Its translation: CASSSRGGTNEKLFF. V and J are TRBV19 and TRBJ1-4, with D unclear. The CDR3 has 15 amino acids. CDR1 and CDR2 (germline): LNHDA, SQIVND (reference sequence). The V end was cut by 4 bases, the J end by 2 bases, with 11 bases between.

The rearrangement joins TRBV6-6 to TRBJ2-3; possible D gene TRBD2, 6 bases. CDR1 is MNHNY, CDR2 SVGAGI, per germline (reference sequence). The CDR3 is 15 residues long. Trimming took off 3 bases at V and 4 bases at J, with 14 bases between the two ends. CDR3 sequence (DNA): TGTGCCAGCAGTTATCACTCAGGAGGGCCAGATACGCAGTATTTT. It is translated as CASSYHSGGPDTQYF.

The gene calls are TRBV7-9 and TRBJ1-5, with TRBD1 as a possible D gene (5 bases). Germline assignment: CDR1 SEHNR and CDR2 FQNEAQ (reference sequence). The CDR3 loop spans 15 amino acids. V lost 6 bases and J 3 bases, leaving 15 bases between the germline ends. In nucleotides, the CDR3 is TGTGCCAGCAGTCCATCCATGGGGGTCAATCAGCCCCAGCATTTT. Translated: CASSPSMGVNQPQHF.